One sample yielded the 28 T cell receptor beta chains listed below, sequenced in a study of human T cells and chemical hapten exposure. The time point: patch test 1, 2 weeks after DPC sensitization. The sample's treatment: therapeutic diphenylcyclopropenone sensitization with weekly scalp DPC. Each CDR3 protein is one row after TCRdb ran MiXCR on the RACE reads. The repertoire holds roughly 380,000 distinct CDR3 sequences, with approximately 5% as singletons. The sample consisted of whole blood, taken in connection with sensitization to the hapten diphenylcyclopropenone (DPC). Receptors originate from a woman between 45 and 65 years old with alopecia areata. Some clones in this sample may be carry-over from other donors' samples.

In this sample, this clonotype turned up many times. The chain combines TRBV12-3 or TRBV12-4 with TRBJ1-4, with 7 bases identical to TRBD1. This CDR3 contains 14 residues. The trim removed 3 bases at V and 4 bases at J, leaving 2 bases unmatched. The CDR3 spells CASSFDRVNEKLFF. CDR3 nucleotide sequence: TGTGCCAGCAGTTTTGACAGGGTTAATGAAAAACTGTTTTTT.

This clonotype has at least ten counts. The chain uses TRBV7-2 and TRBJ1-5; 7 bases match TRBD1. J gave up 1 base and V 3 bases, and 9 bases lay outside the gene matches. This CDR3 comprises 17 residues. Germline V gives CDR1 SGHTA, CDR2 FQGNSA. The CDR3 sequence: CASSFLPTGYSNQPQHF. The DNA of the CDR3 is TGTGCCAGCAGCTTCCTACCGACAGGGTACAGCAATCAGCCCCAGCATTTT.

The rearrangement links TRBV11-2 to TRBJ2-3; no definite D call. The V gene's germline CDR1 is SGHAT and CDR2 FQNNGV. The length of the CDR3 is 13 residues. Trimming left V 11 bases short and J 2 bases short, with 14 bases between. CDR3 coding DNA: TGTGCCGGATCCGGGCCCATCACAGATACGCAGTATTTT. Translating gives CAGSGPITDTQYF.

This clonotype was recorded at least ten times. This sequence joins TRBV3-1 and TRBJ2-2; 8 nucleotides line up with TRBD2. The CDR3 contains 14 residues. J lost 3 bases, V lost 10 bases, and 7 bases had no gene match. The germline V gene encodes CDR1 LGHDT and CDR2 YNNKEL (reference sequence). The CDR3 reads CATRSGSYTGELFF. DNA of the CDR3: TGTGCCACCCGGAGCGGGAGTTACACCGGGGAGCTGTTTTTT. Full variable domain (remainder filled in from reference TRBV3-1 and TRBJ2-2): DTAVSQTPKYLVTQMGNDKSIKCEQNLGHDTMYWYKQDSKKFLKIMFSYNNKELIINETVPNRFSPKSPDKAHLNLHINSLELGDSAVYFCATRSGSYTGELFFGEGSRLTVL.

The sample holds many counts of this clonotype. The chain employs TRBV10-3 and TRBJ2-1; TRBD2 agrees at 8 bases. V lost 6 bases and J lost 10; bases outside the gene matches: 14. This CDR3 has 15 residues. Germline V lookup: CDR1 ENHRY, CDR2 SYGVKD. DNA of the CDR3: TGTGCCATCAGCGAGGTAGCGGGGTCGGGGGAAGAGCAGTTCTTC. This sequence encodes CAISEVAGSGEEQFF.

Here the CDR3 DNA reads TGCAGTGCGGCCCTCCCTAGCGGGAGTAGGGATACGCAGTATTTT. It is translated as CSAALPSGSRDTQYF. This chain joins TRBV20-1 and TRBJ2-3, with 10 bases identical to TRBD2. V gave up 6 bases and J gave up 6 bases; unmatched junction bases: 12. Germline CDR1 is DFQATT and CDR2 is SNEGSKA (reference sequence). The CDR3 runs to 15 residues.

This chain links TRBV20-1 with TRBJ2-7, with 9 bases that match TRBD1. The CDR3 is 12 residues long. Germline CDR1 is DFQATT and CDR2 is SNEGSKA (reference sequence). Trimming removed 5 bases from V and 4 bases from J; junction bases left unmatched: 3. CDR3 amino acids: CSASTGGYEQYF. CDR3 nucleotide sequence: TGCAGTGCTTCGACAGGGGGGTACGAGCAGTACTTC.

This clonotype was picked up a small number of times. The rearrangement joins TRBV28 to TRBJ2-1; D not resolved. Trimming removed 3 bases from V and 0 bases from J, with 9 bases in between. The V gene's germline CDR1 is MDHEN and CDR2 SYDVKM. CDR3 length: 15 residues. The CDR3 nucleotides are TGTGCCAGCAGTTTCTCGCTAAGCTCCTACAATGAGCAGTTCTTC. It yields the protein CASSFSLSSYNEQFF.

Only a few counts were recorded for this clonotype. The rearrangement joins TRBV5-5 to TRBJ1-6; 8 bases align to TRBD1. Germline-derived CDR1 and CDR2 are SGHKS and YYEKEE (reference sequence). The CDR3 sequence is 17 residues long. V dropped 5 bases and J dropped 1; count of bases not matched to a gene: 8. The CDR3 DNA is TGTGCCAGCAGTCGCGACAGGGGAGGATCCTATAATTCACCCCTCCACTTT. It is translated as CASSRDRGGSYNSPLHF.

The rearrangement joins TRBV12-3 or TRBV12-4 to TRBJ1-2; D gene uncertain. Trimming stripped 7 bases from V and 4 bases from J, with 13 bases between. The CDR3 length is 13 residues. CDR3 coding DNA: TGTGCCAGCACCGCGTTCCCCAGCTATGGCTACACCTTC. The encoded protein is CASTAFPSYGYTF.

The genes are TRBV6-5 and TRBJ2-3, with D possibly matching TRBD2 (6 bases). CDR3 length equals 13 residues. The V gene's germline CDR1 is MNHEY and CDR2 SVGAGI. The CDR3 DNA sequence: TGTGCTGGCGGGAACCCTAGCACAGATACGCAGTATTTT. It yields the protein CAGGNPSTDTQYF.

This clonotype was seen a few times. The CDR3 reads CASSQGPGGPQHF. CDR3 in DNA: TGCGCCAGCAGCCAAGGACCAGGGGGGCCCCAGCATTTT. The V gene is TRBV4-3, the J gene TRBJ1-5; 7 bases align to TRBD1. CDR1 and CDR2 from the germline V gene are LGHNA and YSLEER. V was pared by 1 base and J by 9 bases, with 3 bases of the junction left unmatched. The CDR3 consists of 13 residues.

There are many counts of this clonotype. V is TRBV6-5 and J is TRBJ1-4; D perhaps matches TRBD1 (5 bases). The CDR3 has 13 residues. CDR1 and CDR2 from the germline V gene are MNHEY and SVGAGI. Trimming stripped 6 bases from V and 2 bases from J, with 7 bases between. CDR3 DNA sequence: TGTGCCAGCAGGCCAGGGACTAATGAAAAACTGTTTTTT. It yields the protein CASRPGTNEKLFF.

The table lists this clonotype with a few counts. This chain uses TRBV2 with TRBJ2-1, with 7 bases lining up with TRBD2. V lost 3 bases and J lost 0; bases outside the gene matches: 11. Germline-derived CDR1 and CDR2 are SNHLY and FYNNEI. CDR3 size: 18 residues. The CDR3 sequence: CASSDVLAAGDSYNEQFF. Here the CDR3 DNA reads TGTGCCAGCAGTGATGTACTGGCGGCGGGGGACTCCTACAATGAGCAGTTCTTC.

This clonotype was observed many times. The CDR3 nucleotides are TGTGCCACCAGCAGAGCCCCCGATGATGGGGGCTACGAGCAGTACTTC. Translating gives CATSRAPDDGGYEQYF. The chain combines TRBV15 with TRBJ2-7; D tentatively reads TRBD1 or TRBD2 (5 bases each). V was cut by 1 base and J by 3 bases, with 16 bases left in between. The CDR3 runs 16 residues. CDR1 LNHNV and CDR2 YYDKDF come from the germline V gene (reference sequence).

The chain couples TRBV7-9 to TRBJ2-3, with no clear D. Germline V gene lookup returns CDR1 SEHNR and CDR2 FQNEAQ (reference sequence). Trimming took 2 bases from V and 11 from J, leaving 17 bases between them. CDR3 length: 14 residues. The CDR3 protein is CASSLSRSVIKQYF. The DNA of the CDR3 is TGTGCCAGCAGCTTAAGTAGATCTGTGATAAAGCAGTATTTT.

Ten or more counts support this clonotype. This rearrangement joins TRBV6-2 or TRBV6-3 to TRBJ1-1, with a possible D match to TRBD1 (5 bases). CDR1 is MNHEY, CDR2 SVGEGT, per germline. The CDR3 is 11 amino acids. Trimming took off 1 base at V and 10 bases at J, with 7 bases between the two ends. In nucleotides, the CDR3 is TGTGCCAGCAGTTACTTAACAGGAGCTTTCTTT. This codes for CASSYLTGAFF.

The table lists this clonotype with a few counts. V is TRBV11-2 and J is TRBJ2-1, with D uncertain. Germline CDR1 and CDR2: SGHAT and FQNNGV. CDR3 length: 15 amino acids. V was clipped by 1 base and J by 5 bases, with 12 bases between them. The CDR3 DNA reads as TGTGCCAGCAGCTTAGGAAGGGAAAGAAACAATGAGCAGTTCTTC. The encoded protein is CASSLGRERNNEQFF. The full variable domain, rest sourced from reference TRBV11-2 and TRBJ2-1, is EAGVAQSPRYKIIEKRQSVAFWCNPISGHATLYWYQQILGQGPKLLIQFQNNGVVDDSQLPKDRFSAERLKGVDSTLKIQPAKLEDSAVYLCASSLGRERNNEQFFGPGTRLTVL.

In its sample, this clonotype was seen a few times. The chain couples TRBV6-2 or TRBV6-3 to TRBJ2-3; 7 nucleotides agree with TRBD1. The V gene end was trimmed by 6 bases and the J gene end by 8 bases; junction bases not matched to a gene: 8. CDR1 is MNHEY, CDR2 SVGEGT, per germline. CDR3 length equals 13 residues. CDR3 in amino acids: CASRLQGTATQYF. DNA for the CDR3: TGTGCCAGCAGATTACAGGGGACGGCTACGCAGTATTTT.

This clonotype was counted ten times or more. The gene calls are TRBV7-9 and TRBJ1-3; weak D call: TRBD1 (5 bases). The V gene's germline CDR1 is SEHNR and CDR2 FQNEAQ (reference sequence). The V gene lost 5 bases and the J gene lost 7 bases, with 12 bases spanning the gap. The CDR3 runs 13 residues. CDR3 in amino acids: CASSPGLLNTIYF. CDR3 DNA sequence: TGTGCCAGCAGCCCGGGACTCCTTAACACCATATATTTT. Complete variable domain (other parts from reference TRBV7-9 and TRBJ1-3): DTGVSQNPRHKITKRGQNVTFRCDPISEHNRLYWYRQTLGQGPEFLTYFQNEAQLEKSRLLSDRFSAERPKGSFSTLEIQRTEQGDSAMYLCASSPGLLNTIYFGEGSWLTVV.

This clonotype was seen a handful of times. The chain is built from TRBV12-3 or TRBV12-4 and TRBJ1-6; D is perhaps TRBD1 (5 bases). V was cut by 8 bases and J by 5 bases, with 13 bases left in between. The CDR3 loop spans 14 amino acids. The CDR3 sequence is CASSRGRNNSPLHF. As DNA, the CDR3 is TGTGCCAGCTCTCGGGGACGGAATAATTCACCCCTCCACTTT.

The rearrangement joins TRBV6-2 or TRBV6-3 to TRBJ1-5, with D perhaps TRBD1 (6 bases). CDR1 is MNHEY and CDR2 is SVGEGT in the germline V gene. The V and J ends lost 6 bases and 5 bases respectively, with 11 bases between them. The CDR3 is made up of 13 amino acids. CDR3 in amino acids: CASRWDTDQPQHF. The CDR3 nucleotides are TGTGCCAGCAGATGGGACACCGATCAGCCCCAGCATTTT.

The rearrangement links TRBV4-2 to TRBJ2-7; 8 positions match TRBD1. The CDR3 contains 16 residues. Germline CDR1 reads LGHNA; CDR2 reads YNFKEQ. Trimming cost V 1 base and J 0 bases; bases outside gene matches: 5. CDR3 nucleotide sequence: TGTGCCAGCAGCCAAGTTCAGGGGGCGGGCTCCTACGAGCAGTACTTC. Translated: CASSQVQGAGSYEQYF.

About this clonotype: A much larger clone lies a single base off, so this may be a read error. The CDR3 DNA sequence: TGTGCCAGCCGTTCCACTAGCGCGGGAGAAAGGGAGCAGTACTTC. Its protein is CASRSTSAGEREQYF. The chain couples TRBV28 to TRBJ2-7; 7 nucleotides line up with TRBD2. Per germline, CDR1 MDHEN and CDR2 SYDVKM. J lost 7 bases, V lost 8 bases, and 17 bases had no gene match. This CDR3 is 15 amino acids long.

This clonotype was found many times. V and J are TRBV5-6 and TRBJ2-7; 9 nucleotides align to TRBD2. The ends lost 4 bases at V and 7 bases at J; junction bases unmatched: 3. CDR3 length: 12 amino acids. Germline lookup yields CDR1 SGHDT and CDR2 YYEEEE. CDR3 nucleotides: TGTGCCAGCAGCCCGGCGGGGGGGGAGCAGTACTTC. Amino acid sequence: CASSPAGGEQYF.

This clonotype was detected many times. The chain couples TRBV28 to TRBJ2-4, with a weak D call TRBD2 (6 bases). Germline lookup yields CDR1 MDHEN and CDR2 SYDVKM. This CDR3 comprises 14 residues. CDR3 region: CATEGPQAKNIQYF. CDR3 in DNA: TGTGCAACGGAGGGCCCCCAAGCCAAAAACATTCAGTACTTC.

A word on this clonotype: A much larger clone is a single base away; this may be a read error. Here the CDR3 omits its conserved ending phenylalanine or tryptophan, so a read error is the likely source. This chain connects TRBV5-1 to TRBJ2-7; no clear D. This CDR3 has 14 amino acids. Germline assignment: CDR1 SGHRS and CDR2 YFSETQ. Trimming took off 4 bases at V and 0 bases at J, with 11 bases between the two ends. The CDR3 loop is CASSEDGSSYEQYY. Written as DNA, the CDR3 is TGCGCCAGCAGCGAGGACGGCAGCTCCTACGAGCAGTACTAC.

The chain uses TRBV27 and TRBJ1-3; D is unresolved. The germline CDR1 and CDR2 sequences are MNHEY and SMNVEV (reference sequence). The CDR3 contains 13 residues. Trimming took off 5 bases at V and 1 base at J, with 6 bases between the two ends. Here the CDR3 reads CASSKLSGNTIYF. The CDR3 DNA reads as TGTGCCAGCAGTAAATTGTCTGGAAACACCATATATTTT.